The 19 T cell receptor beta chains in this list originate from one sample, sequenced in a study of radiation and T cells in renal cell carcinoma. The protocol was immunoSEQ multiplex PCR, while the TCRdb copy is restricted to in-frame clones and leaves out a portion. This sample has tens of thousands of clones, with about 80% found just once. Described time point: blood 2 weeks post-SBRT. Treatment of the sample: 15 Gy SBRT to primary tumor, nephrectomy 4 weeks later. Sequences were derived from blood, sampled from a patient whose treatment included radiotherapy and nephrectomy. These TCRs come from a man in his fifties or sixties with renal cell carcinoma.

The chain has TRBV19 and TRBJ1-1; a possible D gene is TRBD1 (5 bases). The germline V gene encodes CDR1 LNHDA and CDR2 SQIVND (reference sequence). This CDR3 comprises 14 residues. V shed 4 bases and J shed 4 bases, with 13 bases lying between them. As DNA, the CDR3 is TGTGCCAGTAGTACCTTCGATCAGGGCACTGAAGCTTTCTTT. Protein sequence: CASSTFDQGTEAFF.

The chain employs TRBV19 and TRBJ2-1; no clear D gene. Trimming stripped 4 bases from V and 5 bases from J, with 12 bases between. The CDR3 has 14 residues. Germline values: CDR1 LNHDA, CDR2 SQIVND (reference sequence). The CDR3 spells CASSKGQQNNEQFF. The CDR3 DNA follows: TGTGCCAGTAGTAAGGGCCAGCAGAACAATGAGCAGTTCTTC. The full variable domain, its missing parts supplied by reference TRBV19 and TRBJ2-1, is DGGITQSPKYLFRKEGQNVTLSCEQNLNHDAMYWYRQDPGQGLRLIYYSQIVNDFQKGDIAEGYSVSREKKESFPLTVTSAQKNPTAFYLCASSKGQQNNEQFFGPGTRLTVL.

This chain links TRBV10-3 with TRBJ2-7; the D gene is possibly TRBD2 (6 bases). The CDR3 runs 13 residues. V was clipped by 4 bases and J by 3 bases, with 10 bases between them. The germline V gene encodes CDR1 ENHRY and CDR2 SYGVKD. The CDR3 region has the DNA TGTGCCATCAGTGTCTCGGGGGACTACGAGCAGTACTTC. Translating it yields CAISVSGDYEQYF.

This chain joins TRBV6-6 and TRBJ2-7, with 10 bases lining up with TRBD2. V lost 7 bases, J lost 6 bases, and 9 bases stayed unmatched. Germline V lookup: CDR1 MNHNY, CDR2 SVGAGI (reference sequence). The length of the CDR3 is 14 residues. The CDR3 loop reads CASKLSGGRAEQYF. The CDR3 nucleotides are TGTGCCAGCAAACTTAGCGGGGGGCGGGCCGAGCAGTACTTC.

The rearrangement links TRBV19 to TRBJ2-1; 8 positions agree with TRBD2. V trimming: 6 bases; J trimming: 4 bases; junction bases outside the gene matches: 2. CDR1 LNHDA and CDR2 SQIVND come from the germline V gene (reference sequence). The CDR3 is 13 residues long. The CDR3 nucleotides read TGTGCCAGTAGGCGGGAGGCTTACAATGAGCAGTTCTTC. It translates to CASRREAYNEQFF.

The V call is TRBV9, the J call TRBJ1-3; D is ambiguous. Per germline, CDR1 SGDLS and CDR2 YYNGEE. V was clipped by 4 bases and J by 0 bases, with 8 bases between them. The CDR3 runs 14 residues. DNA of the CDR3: TGTGCCAGCAGCTCCCTGAGCTCTGGAAACACCATATATTTT. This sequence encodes CASSSLSSGNTIYF.

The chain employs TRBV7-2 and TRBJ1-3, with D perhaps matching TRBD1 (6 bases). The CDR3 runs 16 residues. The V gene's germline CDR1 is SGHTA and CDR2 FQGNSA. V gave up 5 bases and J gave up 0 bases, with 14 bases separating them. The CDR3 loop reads CASSPWDTFSGNTIYF. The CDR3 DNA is TGTGCCAGCAGCCCCTGGGACACCTTCTCTGGAAACACCATATATTTT.

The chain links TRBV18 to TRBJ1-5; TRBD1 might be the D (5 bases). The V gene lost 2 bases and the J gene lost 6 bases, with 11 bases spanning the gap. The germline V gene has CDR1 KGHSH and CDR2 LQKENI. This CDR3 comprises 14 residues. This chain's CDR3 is CASSPTGNGQPQHF. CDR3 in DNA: TGTGCCAGCTCACCAACAGGTAATGGTCAGCCCCAGCATTTT.

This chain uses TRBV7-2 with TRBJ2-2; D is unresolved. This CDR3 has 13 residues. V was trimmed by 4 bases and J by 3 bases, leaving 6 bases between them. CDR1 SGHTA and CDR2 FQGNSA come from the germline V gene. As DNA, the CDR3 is TGTGCCAGCAGCTCACCCCACACCGGGGAGCTGTTTTTT. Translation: CASSSPHTGELFF.

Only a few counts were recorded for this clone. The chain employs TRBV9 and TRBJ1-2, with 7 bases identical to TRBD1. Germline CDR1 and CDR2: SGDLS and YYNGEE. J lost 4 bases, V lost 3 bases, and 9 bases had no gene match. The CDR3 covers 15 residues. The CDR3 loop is CASSASTGRGYGYTF. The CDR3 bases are TGTGCCAGCAGCGCCTCGACAGGGCGAGGCTATGGCTACACCTTC.

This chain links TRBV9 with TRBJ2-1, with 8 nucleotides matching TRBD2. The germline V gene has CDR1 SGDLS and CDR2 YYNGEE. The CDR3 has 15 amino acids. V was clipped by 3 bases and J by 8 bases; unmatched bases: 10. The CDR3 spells CASSAATSGGYEQFF. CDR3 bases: TGTGCCAGCAGCGCAGCTACGTCGGGAGGGTATGAGCAGTTCTTC.

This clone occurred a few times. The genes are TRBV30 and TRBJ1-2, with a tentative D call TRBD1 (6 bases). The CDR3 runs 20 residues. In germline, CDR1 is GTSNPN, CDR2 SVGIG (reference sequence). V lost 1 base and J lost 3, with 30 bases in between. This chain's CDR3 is CAWSGGLWTDKEEAHYGYTF. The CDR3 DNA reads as TGTGCCTGGAGTGGGGGGTTATGGACAGATAAAGAGGAGGCCCACTATGGCTACACCTTC.

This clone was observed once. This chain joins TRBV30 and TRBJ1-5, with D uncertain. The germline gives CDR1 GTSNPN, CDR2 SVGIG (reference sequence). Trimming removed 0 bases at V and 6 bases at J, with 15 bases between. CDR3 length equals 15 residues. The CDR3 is CAWSVGTIGAQPQHF. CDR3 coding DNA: TGTGCCTGGAGTGTAGGAACAATAGGTGCTCAGCCCCAGCATTTT.

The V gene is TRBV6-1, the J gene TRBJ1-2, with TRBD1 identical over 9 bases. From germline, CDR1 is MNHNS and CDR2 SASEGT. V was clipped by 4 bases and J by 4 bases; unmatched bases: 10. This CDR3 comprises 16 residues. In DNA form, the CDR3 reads TGTGCCAGCAGTGCCGGGACAGGGAAGGGTGGCTATGGCTACACCTTC. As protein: CASSAGTGKGGYGYTF.

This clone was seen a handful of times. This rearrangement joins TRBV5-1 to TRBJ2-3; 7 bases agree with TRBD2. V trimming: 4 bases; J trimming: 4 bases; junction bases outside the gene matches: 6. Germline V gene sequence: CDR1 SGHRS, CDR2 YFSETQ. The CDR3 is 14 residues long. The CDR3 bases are TGCGCCAGCAGCACGACTAGCCCCGCAGATACGCAGTATTTT. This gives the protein CASSTTSPADTQYF.

CDR3 region: CASSLYNEQFF. CDR3 nucleotide sequence: TGTGCCAGCAGTCTCTACAATGAGCAGTTCTTC. This chain uses TRBV27 with TRBJ2-1; D is undetermined. There are 11 residues in the CDR3. Trimming took off 5 bases at V and 3 bases at J, with 2 bases between the two ends. CDR1 MNHEY and CDR2 SMNVEV come from the germline V gene (reference sequence).

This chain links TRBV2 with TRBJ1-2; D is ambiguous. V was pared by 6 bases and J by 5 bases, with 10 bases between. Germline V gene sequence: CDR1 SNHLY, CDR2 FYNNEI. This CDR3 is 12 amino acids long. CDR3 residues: CASRVPGYGYTF. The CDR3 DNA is TGTGCCAGCAGAGTCCCGGGTTATGGCTACACCTTC. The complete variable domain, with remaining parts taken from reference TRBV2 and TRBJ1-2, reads EPEVTQTPSHQVTQMGQEVILRCVPISNHLYFYWYRQILGQKVEFLVSFYNNEISEKSEIFDDQFSVERPDGSNFTLKIRSTKLEDSAMYFCASRVPGYGYTFGSGTRLTVV.

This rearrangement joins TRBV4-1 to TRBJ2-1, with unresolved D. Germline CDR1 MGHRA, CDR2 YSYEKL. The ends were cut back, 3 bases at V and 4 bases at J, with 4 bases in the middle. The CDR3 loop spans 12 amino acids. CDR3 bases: TGCGCCAGCAGCCATGATTACAATGAGCAGTTCTTC. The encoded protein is CASSHDYNEQFF.

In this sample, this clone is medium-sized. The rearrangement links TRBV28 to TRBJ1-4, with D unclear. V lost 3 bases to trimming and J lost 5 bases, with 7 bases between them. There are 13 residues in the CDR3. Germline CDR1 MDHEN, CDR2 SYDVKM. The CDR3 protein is CASSFVGNEKLFF. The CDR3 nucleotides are TGTGCCAGCAGTTTCGTGGGGAATGAAAAACTGTTTTTT.